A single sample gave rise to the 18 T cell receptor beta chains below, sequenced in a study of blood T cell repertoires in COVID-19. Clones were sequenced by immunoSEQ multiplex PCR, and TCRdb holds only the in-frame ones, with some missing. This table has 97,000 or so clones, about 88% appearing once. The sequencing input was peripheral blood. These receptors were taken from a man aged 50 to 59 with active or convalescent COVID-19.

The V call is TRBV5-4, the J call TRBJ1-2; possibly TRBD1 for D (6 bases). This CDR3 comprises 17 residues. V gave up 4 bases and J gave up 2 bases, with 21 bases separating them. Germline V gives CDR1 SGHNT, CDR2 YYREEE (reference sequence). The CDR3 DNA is TGTGCCAGCAGCAACTACCCTACAGGGACCAAAAACTATGGCTACACCTTC. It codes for CASSNYPTGTKNYGYTF.

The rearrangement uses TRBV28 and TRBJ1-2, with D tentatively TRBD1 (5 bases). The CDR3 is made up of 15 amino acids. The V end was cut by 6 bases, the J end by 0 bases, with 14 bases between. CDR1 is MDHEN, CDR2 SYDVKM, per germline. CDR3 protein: CASRRGTATNYGYTF. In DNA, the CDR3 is TGTGCCAGCAGGCGAGGGACTGCGACTAACTATGGCTACACCTTC.

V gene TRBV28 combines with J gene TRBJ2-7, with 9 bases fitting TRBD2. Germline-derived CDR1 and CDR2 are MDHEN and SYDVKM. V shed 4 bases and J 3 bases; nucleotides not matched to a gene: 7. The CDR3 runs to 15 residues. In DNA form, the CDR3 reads TGTGCCAGCAGTTCGCAAAGCGGGGGGCGCTACGAGCAGTACTTC. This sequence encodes CASSSQSGGRYEQYF.

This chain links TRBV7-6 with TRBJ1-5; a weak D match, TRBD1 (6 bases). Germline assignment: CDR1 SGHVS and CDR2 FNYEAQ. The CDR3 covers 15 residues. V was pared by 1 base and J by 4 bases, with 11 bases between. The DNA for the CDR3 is TGTGCCAGCAGCTTAGAACAGGGATTTAATCAGCCCCAGCATTTT. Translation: CASSLEQGFNQPQHF.

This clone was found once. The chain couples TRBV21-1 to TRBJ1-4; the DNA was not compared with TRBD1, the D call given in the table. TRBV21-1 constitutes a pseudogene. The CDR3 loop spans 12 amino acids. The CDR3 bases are TGTGCCAGCAACAGATTTAATGAAAAACTGTTTTTT. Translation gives CASNRFNEKLFF.

The CDR3 DNA reads TGTGCCAGCAGCTTGTATGGGACAGGAGATGAAAAACTGTTTTTT. Protein: CASSLYGTGDEKLFF. V usage is TRBV5-6 and J usage is TRBJ1-4, with 8 bases lining up with TRBD1. Germline values: CDR1 SGHDT, CDR2 YYEEEE. This CDR3 spans 15 amino acids. The V gene end was trimmed by 1 base and the J gene end by 6 bases; junction bases not matched to a gene: 5.

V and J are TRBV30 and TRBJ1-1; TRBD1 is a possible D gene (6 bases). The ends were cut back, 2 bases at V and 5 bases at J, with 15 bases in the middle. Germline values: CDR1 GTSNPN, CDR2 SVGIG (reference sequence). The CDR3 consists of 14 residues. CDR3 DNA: TGTGCCTGGAGTCCCCAGGGGCGATTTACTGAAGCTTTCTTT. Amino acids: CAWSPQGRFTEAFF.

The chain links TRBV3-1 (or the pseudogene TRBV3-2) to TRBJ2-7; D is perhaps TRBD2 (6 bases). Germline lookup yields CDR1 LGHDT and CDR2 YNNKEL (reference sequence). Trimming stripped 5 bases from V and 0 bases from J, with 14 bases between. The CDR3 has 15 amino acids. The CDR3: CASSSVRGSSYEQYF. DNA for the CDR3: TGTGCCAGCAGCTCCGTGCGGGGTAGCTCCTACGAGCAGTACTTC.

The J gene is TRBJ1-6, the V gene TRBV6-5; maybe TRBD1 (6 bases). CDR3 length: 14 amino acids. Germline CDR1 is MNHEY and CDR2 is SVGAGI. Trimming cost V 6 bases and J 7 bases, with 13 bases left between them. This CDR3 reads CASSLQGENSPLHF. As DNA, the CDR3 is TGTGCCAGCAGCTTACAGGGCGAGAATTCACCCCTCCACTTT.

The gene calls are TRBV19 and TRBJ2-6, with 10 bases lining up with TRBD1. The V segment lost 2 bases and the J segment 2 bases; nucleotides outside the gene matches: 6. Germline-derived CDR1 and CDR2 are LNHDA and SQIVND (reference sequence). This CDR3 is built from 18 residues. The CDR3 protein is CASSITGTGATGANVLTF. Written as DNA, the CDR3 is TGTGCCAGTAGTATAACCGGGACAGGGGCTACTGGGGCCAACGTCCTGACTTTC.

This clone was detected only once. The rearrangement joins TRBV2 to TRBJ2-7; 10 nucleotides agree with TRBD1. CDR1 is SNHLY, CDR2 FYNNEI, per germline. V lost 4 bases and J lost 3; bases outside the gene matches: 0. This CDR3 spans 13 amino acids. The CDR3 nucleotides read TGTGCCAGCAGTGGGGACAGGGGCTACGAGCAGTACTTC. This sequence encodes CASSGDRGYEQYF.

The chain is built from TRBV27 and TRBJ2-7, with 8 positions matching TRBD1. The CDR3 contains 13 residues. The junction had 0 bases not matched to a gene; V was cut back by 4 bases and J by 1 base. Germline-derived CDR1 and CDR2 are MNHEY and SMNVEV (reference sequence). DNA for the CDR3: TGTGCCAGCAGTTGGACAGGGTCCTACGAGCAGTACTTC. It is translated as CASSWTGSYEQYF.

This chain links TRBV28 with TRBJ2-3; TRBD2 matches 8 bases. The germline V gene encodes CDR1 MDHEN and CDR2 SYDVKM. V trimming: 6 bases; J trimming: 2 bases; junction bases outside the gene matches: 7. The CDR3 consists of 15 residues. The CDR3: CASRLAGTFTDTQYF. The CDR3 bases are TGTGCCAGCAGATTAGCGGGGACCTTCACAGATACGCAGTATTTT.

CDR3 residues: CASSLRPTAHTDTQYF. The DNA for the CDR3 is TGTGCCAGCAGTTTACGTCCGACAGCTCACACAGATACGCAGTATTTT. V gene TRBV27 combines with J gene TRBJ2-3; TRBD1 might be the D (5 bases). CDR3 length: 16 residues. The ends were cut back, 2 bases at V and 2 bases at J, with 14 bases in the middle. Germline assignment: CDR1 MNHEY and CDR2 SMNVEV (reference sequence).

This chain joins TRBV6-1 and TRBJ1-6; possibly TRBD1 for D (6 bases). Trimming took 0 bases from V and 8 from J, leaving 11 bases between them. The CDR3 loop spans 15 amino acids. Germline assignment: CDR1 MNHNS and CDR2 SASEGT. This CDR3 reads CASSEAKDSYSPLHF. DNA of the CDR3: TGTGCCAGCAGTGAAGCGAAGGACAGTTATTCACCCCTCCACTTT.

The CDR3, as DNA: TGTGCCATCAGTGAGTCCGCAACTAATGAAAAACTGTTTTTT. Amino acids: CAISESATNEKLFF. The genes are TRBV10-3 and TRBJ1-4; no reliable D call. V was trimmed by 0 bases and J by 0 bases, leaving 2 bases between them. Germline values: CDR1 ENHRY, CDR2 SYGVKD. The CDR3 is 14 residues long.

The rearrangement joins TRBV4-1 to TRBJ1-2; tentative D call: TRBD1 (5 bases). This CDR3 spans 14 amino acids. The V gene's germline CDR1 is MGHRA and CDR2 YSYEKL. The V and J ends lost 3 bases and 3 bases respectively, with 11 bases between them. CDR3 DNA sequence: TGCGCCAGCAGCCAGAGCCAGGGCCACTATGGCTACACCTTC. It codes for CASSQSQGHYGYTF.

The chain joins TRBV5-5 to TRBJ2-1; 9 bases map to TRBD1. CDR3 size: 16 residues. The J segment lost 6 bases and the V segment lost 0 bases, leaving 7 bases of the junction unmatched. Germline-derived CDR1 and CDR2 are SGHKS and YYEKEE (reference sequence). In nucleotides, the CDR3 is TGTGCCAGCAGCTTGGCCCCCGGGACAGGGTTCAATGAGCAGTTCTTC. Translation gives CASSLAPGTGFNEQFF.